Each of the 29 T cell receptor beta chains below was sequenced from the same sample in a study of T cell repertoires in cytomegalovirus infection. These receptors have no known antigen. Each CDR3 protein gets one entry after TCRdb re-called the reads with MiXCR. Of some 900,000 distinct CDR3 sequences in the sample, 32% are singletons; the top ten hold around 11%. The sequencing used cultured CD8+ T cells from PBMCs, collected from culture after CMV antigen stimulation. The receptors were sampled from a human donor in good health (CMV status not recorded). Some clones in this sample may be carry-over from other donors' samples.

In this sample, this clonotype turned up a few times. The chain recombines TRBV11-2 with TRBJ2-7; D unresolved. With 5 bases removed from V and 6 bases from J, the gap between germline ends came to 11 bases. Per the germline V gene, CDR1 is SGHAT and CDR2 is FQNNGV. This CDR3 comprises 12 residues. The CDR3 sequence is CASSPRGGEQYV. In nucleotides, the CDR3 is TGTGCCAGCAGCCCGCGAGGCGGCGAGCAGTACGTC.

This clonotype appeared many times. The rearrangement links TRBV7-2 to TRBJ2-3; 12 bases map to TRBD2. V shed 4 bases and J 3 bases; nucleotides not matched to a gene: 14. The length of the CDR3 is 19 residues. CDR1 and CDR2 (germline): SGHTA, FQGNSA. The CDR3 here is CASSSPLASGGAPTDTQYF. The CDR3 DNA reads TGTGCCAGCAGCTCCCCCTTAGCTAGCGGGGGGGCCCCAACAGATACGCAGTATTTT.

Comments on this clonotype: Possible read error: a much larger clone is one base away. V and J are TRBV7-2 and TRBJ2-7; 9 bases map to TRBD1. The CDR3 length is 15 residues. Germline V gene sequence: CDR1 SGHTA, CDR2 FQGNSA. As DNA, the CDR3 is TGTGCCAGCAGCTTAACGACAGGGGGAGGTCGCGAGCAGCACTTC. Protein sequence: CASSLTTGGGREQHF.

This clonotype was seen more than once but under ten times. The V call is TRBV6-1, the J call TRBJ2-7, with D perhaps matching TRBD1 or TRBD2 (5 bases each). Germline-derived CDR1 and CDR2 are MNHNS and SASEGT. CDR3 length: 16 residues. Trimming removed 7 bases at V and 1 base at J, with 20 bases between. CDR3: CASNQPFDRGSYEQYF. As DNA, the CDR3 is TGTGCCAGCAACCAACCCTTTGACAGAGGGTCCTACGAGCAGTACTTC.

This clonotype was seen more than once but under ten times. J is TRBJ2-5 and V is TRBV12-3 or TRBV12-4; tentative D call: TRBD2 (5 bases). This CDR3 comprises 16 residues. V dropped 3 bases and J dropped 0 bases, with 14 bases sitting between them. The CDR3 region is CASSFNGEPNQETQYF. For the CDR3, the DNA is TGTGCCAGCAGTTTTAACGGGGAACCGAACCAAGAGACCCAGTACTTC.

This clonotype has ten or more counts. The chain has TRBV7-2 and TRBJ1-6; TRBD1 aligns across 11 bases. The CDR3 is 15 residues long. The trim removed 3 bases at V and 10 bases at J, leaving 5 bases unmatched. Germline V lookup: CDR1 SGHTA, CDR2 FQGNSA. The CDR3 region is CASSLDRGRKSPLHF. As DNA, the CDR3 is TGTGCCAGCAGCTTGGACAGGGGGCGAAAATCACCCCTCCACTTT.

V gene TRBV6-2 or TRBV6-3 combines with J gene TRBJ2-7; 9 bases align to TRBD2. V gave up 2 bases and J gave up 3 bases; unmatched junction bases: 8. CDR3 size: 16 residues. In germline, CDR1 is MNHEY, CDR2 SVGEGT. The CDR3 region has the DNA TGTGCCAGCAGTTACGGCCTAGCGGGGCCCTACTACGAGCAGTACGTC. Translating it yields CASSYGLAGPYYEQYV.

The chain couples TRBV7-6 to TRBJ2-5, with D possibly TRBD2 on 6 matching bases. The germline V gene encodes CDR1 SGHVS and CDR2 FNYEAQ. This CDR3 has 13 amino acids. V was clipped by 5 bases and J by 5 bases, with 12 bases between them. CDR3 in amino acids: CASSGTFLETQYF. The CDR3 nucleotides are TGTGCCAGCAGCGGGACTTTTTTGGAGACCCAGTACTTC.

This clonotype was seen only a few times. The CDR3, as DNA: TGTGCCAGCAGCCCCACCAGGGGTATTCGGAACACTGAAGCTTTCTTT. Translating it yields CASSPTRGIRNTEAFF. The J gene is TRBJ1-1, the V gene TRBV7-6, with D possibly matching TRBD1 (6 bases). Trimming removed 5 bases from V and 1 base from J, with 17 bases in between. Germline V gives CDR1 SGHVS, CDR2 FNYEAQ. The CDR3 contains 16 residues. Full variable domain (rest looked up from reference TRBV7-6 and TRBJ1-1): GAGVSQSPRYKVTKRGQDVALRCDPISGHVSLYWYRQALGQGPEFLTYFNYEAQQDKSGLPNDRFSAERPEGSISTLTIQRTEQRDSAMYRCASSPTRGIRNTEAFFGQGTRLTVV.

V is TRBV7-6 and J is TRBJ2-1, with 7 bases fitting TRBD2. This CDR3 is built from 13 residues. CDR1 and CDR2 from the germline V gene are SGHVS and FNYEAQ. V lost 5 bases to trimming and J lost 6 bases; unmatched junction nucleotides: 4. As DNA, the CDR3 is TGTGCCAGCAGCCCCTGGACTAGCAATGAGCAGTTCTTC. It yields the protein CASSPWTSNEQFF.

V is TRBV6-8 and J is TRBJ2-1, with D possibly matching TRBD2 (6 bases). The CDR3 totals 14 residues. Germline values: CDR1 MNHGY, CDR2 SAAAGT. Trimming removed 4 bases at V and 5 bases at J, with 12 bases between. DNA of the CDR3: TGTGCCAGCAGTTTGGTAACTAGCAACAATGAGCAGTTCTTC. Its translation: CASSLVTSNNEQFF.

This clonotype was recorded many times. The chain links TRBV4-3 to TRBJ2-5; D perhaps matches TRBD1 (6 bases). CDR1 LGHNA and CDR2 YSLEER come from the germline V gene. V was clipped by 3 bases and J by 0 bases, with 11 bases between them. The CDR3 covers 15 residues. CDR3 sequence: CASSHGQNYQETQYF. In DNA form, the CDR3 reads TGCGCCAGCAGCCATGGACAGAACTACCAAGAGACCCAGTACTTC.

This clonotype was seen a handful of times. The chain couples TRBV6-5 to TRBJ2-1; D perhaps matches TRBD2 (6 bases). CDR1 MNHEY and CDR2 SVGAGI come from the germline V gene. V was shortened by 8 bases and J by 7 bases, with 6 bases between the two germline ends. The CDR3 covers 10 residues. The CDR3 DNA reads as TGTGCCAGCGGGAGGAATGAGCAGTTCTTC. Its translation is CASGRNEQFF.

This clonotype occurred a few times. The chain links TRBV7-9 to TRBJ1-5; 10 positions match TRBD1. Looked up from germline, CDR1 is SEHNR and CDR2 is FQNEAQ (reference sequence). The CDR3 has 16 residues. Trimming at V came to 4 bases and at J to 4 bases, leaving 7 bases not matched to a gene. The CDR3 loop reads CASSSSGQGNNQPQHF. The CDR3 DNA is TGTGCCAGCAGCTCCTCGGGACAGGGGAATAATCAGCCCCAGCATTTT.

The V and J genes are TRBV11-1 and TRBJ2-7, with D hard to call. V was cut by 5 bases and J by 0 bases, with 14 bases left in between. There are 15 residues in the CDR3. The germline V gene encodes CDR1 SGHAT and CDR2 FQDESV (reference sequence). The DNA for the CDR3 is TGTGCCAGCAGCCTGGACCGCGGCCGCTCCTACGAGCAGTACGTC. Its translation is CASSLDRGRSYEQYV.

The chain combines TRBV12-3 or TRBV12-4 with TRBJ1-2; 7 bases align to TRBD1. CDR3 size: 13 residues. V shed 6 bases and J 4 bases; nucleotides not matched to a gene: 5. The chain's CDR3 is CASSHSGGYGYTF. The CDR3 DNA follows: TGTGCCAGCAGCCATTCAGGGGGCTATGGCTACACCTTC.

This chain connects TRBV5-4 to TRBJ2-7, with 11 bases that match TRBD1. The V and J ends lost 0 bases and 4 bases, in that order; junction bases with no gene match: 9. This CDR3 is 17 amino acids long. CDR1 and CDR2 from the germline V gene are SGHNT and YYREEE (reference sequence). This CDR3 reads CASSLGPGQGGKYEQYF. In DNA, the CDR3 is TGTGCCAGCAGCTTGGGTCCGGGACAGGGGGGAAAGTACGAGCAGTACTTC.

This clonotype was detected a few times. The chain uses TRBV20-1 and TRBJ2-1, with 9 bases identical to TRBD2. This CDR3 has 16 amino acids. Germline CDR1 and CDR2: DFQATT and SNEGSKA (reference sequence). Losses at the gene ends were 3 bases for V and 3 bases for J; bases not matched to a gene: 9. CDR3 protein: CSARKGKRGDYNEQFF. The CDR3, as DNA: TGCAGTGCTAGGAAAGGGAAGCGGGGGGACTACAATGAGCAGTTCTTC.

This chain links TRBV9 with TRBJ2-6; no definite D call. CDR3 length equals 18 residues. V was clipped by 0 bases and J by 0 bases, with 13 bases between them. The germline V gene has CDR1 SGDLS and CDR2 YYNGEE. This CDR3 is CASSVAGSTISGANVLTF. The CDR3 nucleotides are TGTGCCAGCAGCGTAGCGGGCAGTACAATCTCTGGGGCCAACGTCCTGACTTTC.

This clonotype has just a few counts. The chain employs TRBV19 and TRBJ1-2; D may be TRBD1 (5 bases). V lost 4 bases and J 3 bases, leaving 12 bases between the germline ends. Germline-derived CDR1 and CDR2 are LNHDA and SQIVND (reference sequence). The CDR3 is made up of 14 amino acids. DNA of the CDR3: TGTGCCAGTAGTACTCGGACAAGATACTATGGCTACACCTTC. It is translated as CASSTRTRYYGYTF.

This clonotype was recorded a few times. The rearrangement joins TRBV5-4 to TRBJ1-5; 7 nucleotides align to TRBD1. V was pared by 1 base and J by 5 bases, with 15 bases of the junction left unmatched. CDR1 is SGHNT and CDR2 is YYREEE in the germline V gene (reference sequence). The CDR3 consists of 18 residues. The CDR3 protein is CASSLLSTGNLLDQPQHF. In DNA form, the CDR3 reads TGTGCCAGCAGCTTGTTGTCGACAGGGAATCTACTGGATCAGCCCCAGCATTTT. Drawing the rest from reference TRBV5-4 and TRBJ1-5, the complete variable domain is ETGVTQSPTHLIKTRGQQVTLRCSSQSGHNTVSWYQQALGQGPQFIFQYYREEENGRGNFPPRFSGLQFPNYSSELNVNALELDDSALYLCASSLLSTGNLLDQPQHFGDGTRLSIL.

This clonotype was picked up a small number of times. This sequence joins TRBV7-9 and TRBJ2-1, with 13 bases aligning to TRBD2. The CDR3 runs 17 residues. Germline V lookup: CDR1 SEHNR, CDR2 FQNEAQ (reference sequence). V shed 2 bases and J 3 bases; nucleotides not matched to a gene: 4. The CDR3 DNA reads as TGTGCCAGCAGCTTAACTAGCGGGGGGGCATACTACAATGAGCAGTTCTTC. This encodes CASSLTSGGAYYNEQFF.

This clonotype showed up just a few times. V is TRBV6-2 or TRBV6-3 and J is TRBJ2-7, with TRBD2 as a possible D gene (5 bases). CDR3 length: 12 residues. Germline V gene sequence: CDR1 MNHEY, CDR2 SVGEGT. V was clipped by 5 bases and J by 5 bases, with 10 bases between them. The CDR3 region is CASSPSSNEQYV. The CDR3 nucleotides are TGTGCCAGCAGTCCTAGCTCGAACGAGCAGTACGTC.

This rearrangement joins TRBV11-2 to TRBJ2-1; D not resolved. V shed 6 bases and J shed 9 bases, with 18 bases lying between them. The length of the CDR3 is 14 residues. Germline V gene data show CDR1 as SGHAT and CDR2 as FQNNGV. CDR3 in amino acids: CASSGGGLTIEQFF. In DNA, the CDR3 is TGTGCCAGCAGTGGCGGCGGTCTTACAATTGAGCAGTTCTTC.

This clonotype showed up just once. The chain joins TRBV6-2 or TRBV6-3 to TRBJ2-7, with D tentatively TRBD1 (5 bases). The CDR3 consists of 13 residues. Between the trimmed V and J ends, which lost 2 bases and 6 bases, there was a span of 11 bases. Germline V gene sequence: CDR1 MNHEY, CDR2 SVGEGT. CDR3 protein: CASSYGHGIEQYV. CDR3 bases: TGTGCCAGCAGTTACGGACATGGGATCGAGCAGTACGTC.

V gene TRBV13 combines with J gene TRBJ1-3; tentative D call: TRBD1 (6 bases). CDR1 and CDR2 (germline): PRHDT, FYEKMQ (reference sequence). This CDR3 is 13 amino acids long. V was shortened by 10 bases and J by 0 bases, with 10 bases between the two germline ends. The CDR3 nucleotides read TGTGCCACCTGGGACAACTCTGGAAACACCATATATTTT. As protein: CATWDNSGNTIYF.

This clonotype was recorded a few times. V gene TRBV29-1 combines with J gene TRBJ1-1; the D is unclear. The CDR3 contains 13 residues. The germline V gene has CDR1 SQVTM and CDR2 ANQGSEA. The V gene lost 6 bases and the J gene lost 0 bases, with 11 bases spanning the gap. DNA for the CDR3: TGCAGCGTCGTACAGATCATGAACACTGAAGCTTTCTTT. It translates to CSVVQIMNTEAFF.

The table lists this clonotype with a few counts. V is TRBV7-4 and J is TRBJ1-2; D is uncertain. The CDR3 has 13 amino acids. Germline CDR1 and CDR2: SGHVT and SQSDAQ. V shed 4 bases and J shed 8 bases, with 14 bases lying between them. This CDR3 is CASSSPGSYGYTF. CDR3 coding DNA: TGTGCCAGCAGCTCCCCGGGCTCTTACGGCTACACCTTC.

This clonotype was counted between two and nine times. The chain uses TRBV4-1 and TRBJ2-1; D gene uncertain. Per the germline V gene, CDR1 is MGHRA and CDR2 is YSYEKL. Deletions cut 5 bases from V and 5 bases from J, with 7 bases between. The CDR3 runs to 12 residues. CDR3 in amino acids: CASSKGNNEQFF. The CDR3 DNA reads TGCGCCAGCAGCAAGGGTAACAATGAGCAGTTCTTC.